The clone carrying this TCR beta chain was observed a handful of times. Germline lookup yields CDR1 GTSNPN and CDR2 SVGIG (reference sequence). Trimming removed 2 bases from V and 4 bases from J, with 15 bases in between. The CDR3 runs 14 residues. This sample is drawn from a study of T cell responses to AZD1222 COVID-19 vaccine. Clones were read by immunoSEQ multiplex PCR, and TCRdb kept only the in-frame ones, dropping some. Found here are about 100,000 clones, around 91% of them singletons; the top ten hold less than 3%. The sequences come from peripheral blood, collected 28 days after the second AZD1222 dose. This sequence originates from an adult who received the AZD1222 COVID-19 vaccine. The chain recombines TRBV30 with TRBJ2-7, with D hard to call. Written as DNA, the CDR3 is TGTGCCTGGAGTTTAGAACGACGGAGATACGAGCAGTACTTC. Translated: CAWSLERRRYEQYF.